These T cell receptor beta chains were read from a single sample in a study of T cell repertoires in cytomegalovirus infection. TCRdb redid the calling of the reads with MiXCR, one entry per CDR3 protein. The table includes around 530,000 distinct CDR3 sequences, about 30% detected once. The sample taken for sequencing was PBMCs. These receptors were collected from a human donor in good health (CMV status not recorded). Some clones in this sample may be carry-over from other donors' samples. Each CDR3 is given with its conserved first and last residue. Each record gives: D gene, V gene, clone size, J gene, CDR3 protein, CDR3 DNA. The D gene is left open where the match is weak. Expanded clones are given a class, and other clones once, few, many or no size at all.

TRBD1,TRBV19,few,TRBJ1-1,CASRKGTVNTEAFF,TGTGCCAGTAGGAAGGGGACAGTGAACACTGAAGCTTTCTTT
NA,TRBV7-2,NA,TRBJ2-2,CASSFLRVAGELFF,TGTGCCAGCAGCTTTCTCAGGGTTGCCGGGGAGCTGTTTTTT
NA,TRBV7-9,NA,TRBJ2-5,CASSPPGDLETQYF,TGTGCCAGCAGCCCTCCGGGGGATTTAGAGACCCAGTACTTC
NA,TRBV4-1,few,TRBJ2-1,CASSQEGRAYNEQFF,TGCGCCAGCAGCCAAGAGGGCAGGGCGTACAATGAGCAGTTCTTC
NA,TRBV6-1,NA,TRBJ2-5,CATAPGGSQETQYF,TGTGCCACCGCCCCAGGGGGGAGTCAAGAGACCCAGTACTTC
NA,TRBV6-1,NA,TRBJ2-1,CASSALNPYNEQFF,TGTGCCAGCAGTGCACTAAACCCCTACAATGAGCAGTTCTTC
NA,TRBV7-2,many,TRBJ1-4,CASSLDRRSNEKLFF,TGTGCCAGCAGCTTAGACAGGAGGTCTAATGAAAAACTGTTTTTT
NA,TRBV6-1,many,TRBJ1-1,CASSDRRGETEAFF,TGTGCCAGCAGTGATCGCCGGGGTGAAACTGAAGCTTTCTTT
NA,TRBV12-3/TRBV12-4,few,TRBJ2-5,CASRQTGGETQYF,TGTGCCAGCAGGCAGACAGGCGGGGAGACCCAGTACTTC
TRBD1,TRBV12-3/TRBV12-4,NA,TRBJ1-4,CASSYRQGAFEKLFF,TGTGCCAGCAGTTACCGACAGGGGGCATTTGAAAAACTGTTTTTT
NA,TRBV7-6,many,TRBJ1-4,CASSSSGATNEKLFF,TGTGCCAGCAGCTCTAGTGGGGCAACTAATGAAAAACTGTTTTTT
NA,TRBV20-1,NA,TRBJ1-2,CSARVPNYGYTF,TGCAGTGCTAGAGTCCCTAACTATGGCTACACCTTC
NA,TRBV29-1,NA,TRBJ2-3,CSVVGRRSTDTQYF,TGCAGCGTTGTTGGGCGTCGTTCCACAGATACGCAGTATTTT
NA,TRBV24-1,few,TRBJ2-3,CATSDARSTDTQYF,TGTGCCACCAGTGATGCCCGTTCCACAGATACGCAGTATTTT
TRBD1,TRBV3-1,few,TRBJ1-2,CASSQEGTVYGYTF,TGTGCCAGCAGCCAAGAAGGGACAGTCTATGGCTACACCTTC
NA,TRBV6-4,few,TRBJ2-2,CASTPGGLPNTGELFF,TGTGCCAGCACTCCCGGGGGGCTACCTAACACCGGGGAGCTGTTTTTT
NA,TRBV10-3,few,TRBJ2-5,CAISENLGETQYF,TGTGCCATCAGTGAAAACCTGGGAGAGACCCAGTACTTC
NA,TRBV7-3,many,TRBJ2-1,CASSMDIHNEQFF,TGTGCCAGCAGCATGGACATACACAATGAGCAGTTCTTC
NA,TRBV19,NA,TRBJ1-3,CASSSPGGRSGNTIYF,TGTGCCAGTAGTTCCCCGGGAGGGCGTTCTGGAAACACCATATATTTT
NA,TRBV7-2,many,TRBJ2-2,CASSFRPRGTGELFF,TGTGCCAGCAGCTTCAGGCCGAGGGGGACCGGGGAGCTGTTTTTT
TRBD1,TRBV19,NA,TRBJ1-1,CASSIGQGAGGTEAFF,TGTGCCAGTAGTATAGGACAGGGGGCTGGAGGCACTGAAGCTTTCTTT
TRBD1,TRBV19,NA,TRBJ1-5,CASSTGQGAQPQHF,TGTGCCAGTAGTACCGGACAGGGGGCGCAGCCCCAGCATTTT
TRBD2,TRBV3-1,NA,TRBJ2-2,CASSQDYSGSFRELFF,TGTGCCAGCAGCCAAGATTACAGCGGGAGCTTCAGGGAGCTGTTTTTT
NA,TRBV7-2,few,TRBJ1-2,CASSARSDSPNYGYTF,TGTGCCAGCAGCGCGCGGTCCGACAGCCCTAACTATGGCTACACCTTC
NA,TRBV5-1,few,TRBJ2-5,CASSSQDRATQYF,TGCGCCAGCAGCTCGCAGGATAGGGCGACCCAGTACTTC
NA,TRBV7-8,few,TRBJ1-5,CASSPHLRGFSNQPQHF,TGTGCCAGCAGCCCCCATCTTCGGGGCTTTAGCAATCAGCCCCAGCATTTT
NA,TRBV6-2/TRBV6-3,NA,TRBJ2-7,CASSYGPPLEQYF,TGTGCCAGCAGTTACGGTCCCCCCCTCGAGCAGTACTTC
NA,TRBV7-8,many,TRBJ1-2,CASSLLSSGHYGYTF,TGTGCCAGCAGCTTATTGTCCAGCGGTCACTATGGCTACACCTTC
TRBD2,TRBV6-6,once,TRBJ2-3,CASSMTSGRSDTQYF,TGTGCCAGCAGTATGACTAGCGGGAGGTCAGATACGCAGTATTTT
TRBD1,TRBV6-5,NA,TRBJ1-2,CASSYYRGTGDYGYTF,TGTGCCAGCAGTTACTATCGAGGGACAGGGGACTATGGCTACACCTTC
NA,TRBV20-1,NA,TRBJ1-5,CSARRDTNQPQHF,TGCAGTGCTCGTCGGGACACAAATCAGCCCCAGCATTTT
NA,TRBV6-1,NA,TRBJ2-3,CASSPTRAFPTDTQYF,TGTGCCAGCAGTCCAACCCGGGCCTTCCCCACAGATACGCAGTATTTT
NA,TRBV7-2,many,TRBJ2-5,CASSLEVGGGETQYF,TGTGCCAGCAGCTTAGAAGTTGGGGGAGGAGAGACCCAGTACTTC
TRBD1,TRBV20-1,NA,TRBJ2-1,CSASRGQYNEQFF,TGCAGTGCTAGTCGGGGACAGTACAATGAGCAGTTCTTC
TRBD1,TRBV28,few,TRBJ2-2,CASRDRPSTGELFF,TGTGCCAGCCGGGACAGGCCCTCCACCGGGGAGCTGTTTTTT
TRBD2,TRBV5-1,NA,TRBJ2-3,CASSFLGLADSTDTQYF,TGCGCCAGCAGCTTCCTTGGACTAGCAGATAGCACAGATACGCAGTATTTT
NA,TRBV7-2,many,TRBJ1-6,CASTPWGATSNSPLHF,TGTGCCAGCACCCCTTGGGGGGCGACCAGTAATTCACCCCTCCACTTT
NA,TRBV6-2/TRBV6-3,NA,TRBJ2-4,CASSSYREIAKNIQYF,TGTGCCAGCAGTTCTTACAGGGAAATAGCCAAAAACATTCAGTACTTC
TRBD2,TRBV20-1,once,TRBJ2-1,CSALSGRAQNEQFF,TGCAGTGCTCTTAGCGGGAGGGCCCAAAATGAGCAGTTCTTC
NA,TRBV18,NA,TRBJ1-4,CASSPDGNEKLFF,TGTGCCAGCTCACCAGACGGGAATGAAAAACTGTTTTTT
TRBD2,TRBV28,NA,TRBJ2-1,CASSMAGGNYNEQFF,TGTGCCAGCTCAATGGCGGGAGGTAACTACAATGAGCAGTTCTTC
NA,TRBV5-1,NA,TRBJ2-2,CASSFLVGTGELFF,TGCGCCAGCAGCTTCCTAGTTGGCACCGGGGAGCTGTTTTTT
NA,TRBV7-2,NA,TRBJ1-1,CASSTQGLNTEAFF,TGTGCCAGCAGCACGCAAGGACTGAACACTGAAGCTTTCTTT
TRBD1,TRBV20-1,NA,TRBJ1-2,CSVRTGDNYGYTF,TGCAGTGTTCGGACAGGGGACAACTATGGCTACACCTTC
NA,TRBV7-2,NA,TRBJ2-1,CASSFGEGTYNEQFF,TGTGCCAGCAGCTTCGGGGAAGGGACCTACAATGAGCAGTTCTTC
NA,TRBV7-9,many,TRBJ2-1,CASSFDGDEQFF,TGTGCCAGCAGCTTTGATGGGGATGAGCAGTTCTTC
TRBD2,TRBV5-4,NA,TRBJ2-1,CASSPGLAETYNEQFF,TGTGCCAGCAGCCCCGGACTAGCGGAAACCTACAATGAGCAGTTCTTC
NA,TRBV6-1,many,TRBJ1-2,CASKTITGPNYGYTF,TGTGCCAGCAAGACTATAACAGGTCCTAACTATGGCTACACCTTC
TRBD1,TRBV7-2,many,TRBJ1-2,CASSLDPGGRYGYTF,TGTGCCAGCAGCTTAGATCCAGGGGGGAGGTATGGCTACACCTTC